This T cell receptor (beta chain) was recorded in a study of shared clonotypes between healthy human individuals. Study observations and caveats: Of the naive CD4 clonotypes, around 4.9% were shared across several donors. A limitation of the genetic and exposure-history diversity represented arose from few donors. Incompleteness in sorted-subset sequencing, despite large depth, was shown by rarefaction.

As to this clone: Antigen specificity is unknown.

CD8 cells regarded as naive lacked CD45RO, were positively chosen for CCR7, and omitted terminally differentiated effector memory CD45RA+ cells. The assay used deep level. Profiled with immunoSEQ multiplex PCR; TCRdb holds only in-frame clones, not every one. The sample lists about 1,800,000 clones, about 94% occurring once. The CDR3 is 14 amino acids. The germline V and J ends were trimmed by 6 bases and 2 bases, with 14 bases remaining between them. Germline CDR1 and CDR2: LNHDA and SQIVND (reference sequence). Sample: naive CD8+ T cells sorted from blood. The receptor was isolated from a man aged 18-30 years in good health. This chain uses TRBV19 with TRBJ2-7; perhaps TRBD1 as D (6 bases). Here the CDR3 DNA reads TGTGCCAGTAGCAGGGGACCGCTGCCCTACGAGCAGTACTTC. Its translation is CASSRGPLPYEQYF.